This T cell receptor beta chain was documented in a study of CD8+ T cells in alopecia areata. Study-wide findings and caveats: Tofacitinib significantly lowered scalp clonality and expanded CD8+ clones among the top 100. Patients shared TCRs less clearly than mice did, possibly for HLA-related reasons.

cDNA reverse transcribed from extracted RNA served as the sequencing template. TCRdb keeps only in-frame clones here, not all; method: immunoSEQ multiplex PCR. The sample includes about 220,000 clones, 50% to 60% of them seen just once. On this clone itself: Antigen: not known.

As for treatment: oral pan-JAK inhibitor, 5-10 mg twice daily. Those with alopecia areata gave lesional scalp punch biopsies and peripheral blood. The sorting of PBMCs gave CD4+ and CD8+ T cells. The sample was CD4+ T cells sorted from blood, taken at week 4, from a patient treated with tofacitinib. The receptor comes from a human donor with alopecia areata.

The CDR3 sequence: CSVGSRGTGELFF. DNA for the CDR3: TGCAGCGTCGGGTCTAGGGGGACCGGGGAGCTGTTTTTT. This rearrangement joins TRBV29-1 to TRBJ2-2; a weak D match, TRBD1 (6 bases). The V gene's germline CDR1 is SQVTM and CDR2 ANQGSEA. The CDR3 totals 13 residues. Trimming removed 6 bases at V and 5 bases at J, with 13 bases between.